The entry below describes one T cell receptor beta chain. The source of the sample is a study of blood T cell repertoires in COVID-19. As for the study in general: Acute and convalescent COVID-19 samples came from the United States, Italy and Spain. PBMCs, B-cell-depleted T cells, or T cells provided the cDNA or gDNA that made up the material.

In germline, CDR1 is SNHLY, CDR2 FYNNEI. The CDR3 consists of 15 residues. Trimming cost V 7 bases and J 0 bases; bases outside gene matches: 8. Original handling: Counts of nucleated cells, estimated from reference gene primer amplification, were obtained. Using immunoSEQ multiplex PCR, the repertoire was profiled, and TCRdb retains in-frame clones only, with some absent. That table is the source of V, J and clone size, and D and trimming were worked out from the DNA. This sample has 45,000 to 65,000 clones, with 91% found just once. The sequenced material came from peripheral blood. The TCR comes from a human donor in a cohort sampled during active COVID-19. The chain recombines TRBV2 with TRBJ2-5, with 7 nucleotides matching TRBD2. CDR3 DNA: TGTGCCAGCACTTTGGCGGGAGTATACCAAGAGACCCAGTACTTC. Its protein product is CASTLAGVYQETQYF.